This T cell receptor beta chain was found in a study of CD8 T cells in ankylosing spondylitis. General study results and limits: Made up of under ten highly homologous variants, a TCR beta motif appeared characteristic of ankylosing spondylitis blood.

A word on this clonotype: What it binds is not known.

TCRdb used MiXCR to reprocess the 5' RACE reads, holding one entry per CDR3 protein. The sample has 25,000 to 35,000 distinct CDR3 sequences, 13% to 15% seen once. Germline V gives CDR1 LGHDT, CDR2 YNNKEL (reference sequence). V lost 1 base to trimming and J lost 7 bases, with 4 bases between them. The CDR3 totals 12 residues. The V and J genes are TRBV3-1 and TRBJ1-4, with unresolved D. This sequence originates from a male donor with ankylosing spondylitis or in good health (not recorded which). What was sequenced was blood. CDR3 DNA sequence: TGTGCCAGCAGCCAAGTTAGTGAAAAACTGTTTTTT. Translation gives CASSQVSEKLFF.